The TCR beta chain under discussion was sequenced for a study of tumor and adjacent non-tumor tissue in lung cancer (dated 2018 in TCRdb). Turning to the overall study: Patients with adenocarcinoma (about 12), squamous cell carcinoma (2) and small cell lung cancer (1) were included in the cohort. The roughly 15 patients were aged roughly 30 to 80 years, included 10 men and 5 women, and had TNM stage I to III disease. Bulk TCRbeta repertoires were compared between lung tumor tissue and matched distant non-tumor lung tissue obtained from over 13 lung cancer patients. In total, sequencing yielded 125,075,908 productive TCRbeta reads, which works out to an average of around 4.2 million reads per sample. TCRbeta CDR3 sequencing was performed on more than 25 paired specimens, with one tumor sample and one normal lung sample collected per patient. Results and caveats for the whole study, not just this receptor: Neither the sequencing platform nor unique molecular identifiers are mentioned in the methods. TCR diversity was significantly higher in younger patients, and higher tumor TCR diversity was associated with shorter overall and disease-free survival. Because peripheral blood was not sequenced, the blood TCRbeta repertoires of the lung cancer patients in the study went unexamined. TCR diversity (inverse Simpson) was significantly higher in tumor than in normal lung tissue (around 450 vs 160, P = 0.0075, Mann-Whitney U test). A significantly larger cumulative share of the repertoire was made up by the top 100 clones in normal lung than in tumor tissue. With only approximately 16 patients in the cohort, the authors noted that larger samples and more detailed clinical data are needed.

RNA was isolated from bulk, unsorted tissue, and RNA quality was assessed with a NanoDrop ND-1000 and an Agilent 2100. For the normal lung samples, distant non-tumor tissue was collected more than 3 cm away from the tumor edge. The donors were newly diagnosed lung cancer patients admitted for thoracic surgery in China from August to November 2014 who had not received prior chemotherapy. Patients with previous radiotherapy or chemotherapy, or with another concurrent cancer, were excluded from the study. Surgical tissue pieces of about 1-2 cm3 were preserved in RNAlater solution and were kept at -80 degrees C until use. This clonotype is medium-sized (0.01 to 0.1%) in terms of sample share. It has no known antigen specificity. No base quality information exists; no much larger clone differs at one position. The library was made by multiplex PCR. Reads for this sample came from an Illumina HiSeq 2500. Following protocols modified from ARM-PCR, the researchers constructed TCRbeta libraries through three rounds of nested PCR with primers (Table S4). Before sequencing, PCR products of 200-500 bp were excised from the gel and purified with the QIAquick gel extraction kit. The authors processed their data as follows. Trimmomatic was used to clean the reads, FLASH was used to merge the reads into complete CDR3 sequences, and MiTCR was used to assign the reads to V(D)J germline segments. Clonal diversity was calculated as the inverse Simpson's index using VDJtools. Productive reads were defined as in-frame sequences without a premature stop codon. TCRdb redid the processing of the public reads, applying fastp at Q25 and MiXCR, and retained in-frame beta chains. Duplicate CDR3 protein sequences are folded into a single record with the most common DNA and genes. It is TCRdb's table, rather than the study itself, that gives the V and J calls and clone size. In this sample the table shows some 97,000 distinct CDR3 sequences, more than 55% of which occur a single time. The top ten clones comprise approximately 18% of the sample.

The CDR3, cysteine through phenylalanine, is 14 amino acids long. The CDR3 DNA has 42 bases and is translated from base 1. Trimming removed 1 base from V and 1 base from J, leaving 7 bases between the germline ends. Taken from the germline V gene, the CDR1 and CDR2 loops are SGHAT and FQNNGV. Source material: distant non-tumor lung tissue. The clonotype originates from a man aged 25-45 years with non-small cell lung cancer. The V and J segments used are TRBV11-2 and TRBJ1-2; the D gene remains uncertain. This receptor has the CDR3 CASSLVSLNYGYTF. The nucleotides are TGTGCCAGCAGCTTAGTTTCTCTTAACTATGGCTACACCTTC.